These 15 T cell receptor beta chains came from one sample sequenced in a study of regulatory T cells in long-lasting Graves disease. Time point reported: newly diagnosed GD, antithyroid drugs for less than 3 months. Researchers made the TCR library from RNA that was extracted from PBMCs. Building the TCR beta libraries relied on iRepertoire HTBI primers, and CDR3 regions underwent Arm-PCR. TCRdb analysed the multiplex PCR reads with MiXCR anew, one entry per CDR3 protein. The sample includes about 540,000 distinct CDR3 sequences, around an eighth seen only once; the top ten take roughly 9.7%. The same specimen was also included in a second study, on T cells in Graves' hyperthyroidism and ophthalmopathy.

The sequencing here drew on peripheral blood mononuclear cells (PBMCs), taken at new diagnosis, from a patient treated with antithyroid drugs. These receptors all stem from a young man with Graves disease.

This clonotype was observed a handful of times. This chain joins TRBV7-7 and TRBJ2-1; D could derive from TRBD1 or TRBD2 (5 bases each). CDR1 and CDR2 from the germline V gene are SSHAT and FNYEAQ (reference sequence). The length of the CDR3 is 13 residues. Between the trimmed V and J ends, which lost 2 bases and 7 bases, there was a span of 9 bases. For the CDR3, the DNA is TGTGCCAGCAGCTTATTTGAGGGGAATGAGCAGTTCTTC. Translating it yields CASSLFEGNEQFF.

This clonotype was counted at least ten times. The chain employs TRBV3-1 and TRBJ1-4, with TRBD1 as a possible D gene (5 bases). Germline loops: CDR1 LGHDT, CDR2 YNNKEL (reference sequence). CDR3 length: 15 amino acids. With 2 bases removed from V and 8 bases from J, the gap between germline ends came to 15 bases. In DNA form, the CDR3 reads TGTGCCAGCAGCCAATTAACGGGGGATCGGGAAAAACTGTTTTTT. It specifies CASSQLTGDREKLFF.

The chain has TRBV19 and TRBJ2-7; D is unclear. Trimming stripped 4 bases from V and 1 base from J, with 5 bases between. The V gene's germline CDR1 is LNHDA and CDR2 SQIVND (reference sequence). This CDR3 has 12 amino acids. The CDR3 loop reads CASSTQSYEQYF. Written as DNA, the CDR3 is TGTGCCAGTAGTACACAGTCCTACGAGCAGTACTTC.

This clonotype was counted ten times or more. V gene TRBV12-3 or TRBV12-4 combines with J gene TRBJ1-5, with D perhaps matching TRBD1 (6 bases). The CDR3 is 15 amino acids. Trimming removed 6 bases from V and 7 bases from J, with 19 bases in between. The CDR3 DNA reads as TGTGCCAGCAGCTCAACCTACGCCGGACAGCAGCCCCAGCATTTT. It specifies CASSSTYAGQQPQHF.

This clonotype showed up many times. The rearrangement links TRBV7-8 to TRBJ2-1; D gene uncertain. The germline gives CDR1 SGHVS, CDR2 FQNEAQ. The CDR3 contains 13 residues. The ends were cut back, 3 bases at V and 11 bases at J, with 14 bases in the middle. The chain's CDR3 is CASSFREPSQQFF. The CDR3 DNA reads TGTGCCAGCAGCTTTAGGGAACCATCACAGCAGTTCTTC.

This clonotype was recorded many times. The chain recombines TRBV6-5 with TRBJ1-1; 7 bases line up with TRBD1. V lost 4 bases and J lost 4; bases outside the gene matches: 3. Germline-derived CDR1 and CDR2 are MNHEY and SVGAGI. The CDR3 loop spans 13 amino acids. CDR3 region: CASSLTGSTEAFF. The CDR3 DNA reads TGTGCCAGCAGTTTGACAGGGAGCACTGAAGCTTTCTTT.

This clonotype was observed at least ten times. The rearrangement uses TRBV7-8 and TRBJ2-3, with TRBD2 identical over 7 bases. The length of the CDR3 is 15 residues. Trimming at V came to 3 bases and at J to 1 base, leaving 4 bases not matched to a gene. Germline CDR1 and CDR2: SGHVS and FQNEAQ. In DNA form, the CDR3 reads TGTGCCAGCAGCTTCATCCGGGAGGGCACAGATACGCAGTATTTT. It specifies CASSFIREGTDTQYF.

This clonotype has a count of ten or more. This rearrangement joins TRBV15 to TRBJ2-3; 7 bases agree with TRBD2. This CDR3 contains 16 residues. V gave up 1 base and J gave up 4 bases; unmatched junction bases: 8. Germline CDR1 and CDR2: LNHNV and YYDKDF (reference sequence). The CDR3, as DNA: TGTGCCACCAGCAGAGGCAAGCGGGACTTGGCAGATACGCAGTATTTT. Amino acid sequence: CATSRGKRDLADTQYF.

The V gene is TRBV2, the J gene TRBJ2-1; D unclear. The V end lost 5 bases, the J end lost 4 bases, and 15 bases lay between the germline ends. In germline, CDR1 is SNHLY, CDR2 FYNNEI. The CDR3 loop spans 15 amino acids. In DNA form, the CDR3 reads TGTGCCAGCAGTAAGCAGTCTCGGGTATACAATGAGCAGTTCTTC. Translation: CASSKQSRVYNEQFF.

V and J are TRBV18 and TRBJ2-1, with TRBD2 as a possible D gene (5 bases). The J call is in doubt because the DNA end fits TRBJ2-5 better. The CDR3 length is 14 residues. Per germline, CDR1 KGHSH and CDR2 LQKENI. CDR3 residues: CASSPLRGQETQYF. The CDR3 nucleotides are TGTGCCAGCTCACCACTACGGGGCCAAGAGACCCAGTACTTC.

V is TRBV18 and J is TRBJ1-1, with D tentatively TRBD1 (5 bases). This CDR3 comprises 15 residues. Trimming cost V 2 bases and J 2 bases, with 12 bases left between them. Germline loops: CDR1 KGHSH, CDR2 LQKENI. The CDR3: CASSPSGGFNTEAFF. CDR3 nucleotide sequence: TGTGCCAGCTCACCATCGGGGGGGTTCAACACTGAAGCTTTCTTT.

CDR3 nucleotide sequence: TGTGCCAGCAGCCAAGGAGGGGGCAACGAGCAGTACTTC. The encoded protein is CASSQGGGNEQYF. The J gene is TRBJ2-7, the V gene TRBV14, with TRBD1 matching 7 bases. Per the germline V gene, CDR1 is SGHDN and CDR2 is FVKESK. The V segment lost 1 base and the J segment 5 bases; nucleotides outside the gene matches: 2. This CDR3 is built from 13 residues. Supplemented by reference TRBV14 and TRBJ2-7, the full variable domain reads EAGVTQFPSHSVIEKGQTVTLRCDPISGHDNLYWYRRVMGKEIKFLLHFVKESKQDESGMPNNRFLAERTGGTYSTLKVQPAELEDSGVYFCASSQGGGNEQYFGPGTRLTVT.

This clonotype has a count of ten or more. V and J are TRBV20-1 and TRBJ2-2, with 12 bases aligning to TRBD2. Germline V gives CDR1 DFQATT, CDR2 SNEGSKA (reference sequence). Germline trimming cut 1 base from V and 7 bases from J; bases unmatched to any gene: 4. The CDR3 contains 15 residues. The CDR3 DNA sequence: TGCAGTGCTAGAGGACTAGCGGGAGACCTCGGGGAGCTGTTTTTT. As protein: CSARGLAGDLGELFF.

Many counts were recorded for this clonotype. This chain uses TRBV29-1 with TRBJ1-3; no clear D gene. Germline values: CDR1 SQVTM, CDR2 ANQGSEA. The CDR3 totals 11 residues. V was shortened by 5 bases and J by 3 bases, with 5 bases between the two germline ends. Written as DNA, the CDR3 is TGCAGCGTTTCAGGTGGAAACACCATATATTTT. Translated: CSVSGGNTIYF. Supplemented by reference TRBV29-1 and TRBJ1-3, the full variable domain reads SAVISQKPSRDICQRGTSLTIQCQVDSQVTMMFWYRQQPGQSLTLIATANQGSEATYESGFVIDKFPISRPNLTFSTLTVSNMSPEDSSIYLCSVSGGNTIYFGEGSWLTVV.

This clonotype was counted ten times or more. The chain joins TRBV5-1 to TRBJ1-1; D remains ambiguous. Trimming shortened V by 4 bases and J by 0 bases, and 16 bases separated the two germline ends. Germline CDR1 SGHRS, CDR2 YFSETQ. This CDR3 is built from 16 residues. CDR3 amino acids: CASSVSPGILNTEAFF. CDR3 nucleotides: TGCGCCAGCAGCGTGTCCCCGGGGATACTGAACACTGAAGCTTTCTTT.